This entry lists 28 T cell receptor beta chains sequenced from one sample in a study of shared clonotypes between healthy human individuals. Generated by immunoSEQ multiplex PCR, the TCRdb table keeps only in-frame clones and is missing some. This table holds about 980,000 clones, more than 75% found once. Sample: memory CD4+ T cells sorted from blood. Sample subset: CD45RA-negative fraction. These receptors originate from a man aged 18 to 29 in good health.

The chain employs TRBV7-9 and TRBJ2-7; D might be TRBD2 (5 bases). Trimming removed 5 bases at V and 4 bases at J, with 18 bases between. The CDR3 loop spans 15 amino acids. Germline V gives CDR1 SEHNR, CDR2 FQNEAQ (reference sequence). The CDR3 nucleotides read TGTGCCAGCAGCGCCGTACGACGGGGAGTTTACGAGCAGTACTTC. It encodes CASSAVRRGVYEQYF.

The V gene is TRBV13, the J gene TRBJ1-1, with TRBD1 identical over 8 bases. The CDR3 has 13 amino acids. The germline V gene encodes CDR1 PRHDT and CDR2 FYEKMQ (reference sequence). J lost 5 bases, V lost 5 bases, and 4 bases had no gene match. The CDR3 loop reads CASSVDRDTEAFF. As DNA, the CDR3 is TGTGCCAGCAGCGTGGACAGGGATACTGAAGCTTTCTTT.

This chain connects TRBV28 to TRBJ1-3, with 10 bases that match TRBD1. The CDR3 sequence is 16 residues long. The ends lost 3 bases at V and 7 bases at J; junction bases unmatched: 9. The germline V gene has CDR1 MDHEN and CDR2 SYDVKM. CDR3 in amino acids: CASSLTGGPKLNTIYF. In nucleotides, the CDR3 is TGTGCCAGCAGTTTGACAGGGGGCCCTAAACTTAACACCATATATTTT.

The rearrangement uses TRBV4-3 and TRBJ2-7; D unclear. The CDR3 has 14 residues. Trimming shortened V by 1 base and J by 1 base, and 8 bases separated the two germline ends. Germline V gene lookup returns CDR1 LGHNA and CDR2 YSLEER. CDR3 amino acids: CASSQVRESYEQYF. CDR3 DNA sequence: TGCGCCAGCAGCCAAGTGCGAGAGTCCTACGAGCAGTACTTC.

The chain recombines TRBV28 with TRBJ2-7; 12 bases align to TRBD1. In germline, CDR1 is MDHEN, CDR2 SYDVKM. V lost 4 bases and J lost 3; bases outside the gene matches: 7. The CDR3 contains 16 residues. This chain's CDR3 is CASSSPGQGARYEQYF. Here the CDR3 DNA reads TGTGCCAGCAGTTCTCCGGGACAGGGGGCACGCTACGAGCAGTACTTC.

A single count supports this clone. The CDR3 reads CASREFYGYTF. The CDR3 bases are TGTGCCAGCAGGGAATTCTATGGCTACACCTTC. The rearrangement uses TRBV6-1 and TRBJ1-2, with D hard to call. Germline loops: CDR1 MNHNS, CDR2 SASEGT. The CDR3 totals 11 residues. V dropped 6 bases and J dropped 4 bases, with 6 bases sitting between them.

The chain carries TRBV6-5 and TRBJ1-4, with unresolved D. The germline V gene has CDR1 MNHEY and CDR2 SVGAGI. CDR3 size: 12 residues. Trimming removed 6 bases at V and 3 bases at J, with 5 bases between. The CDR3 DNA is TGTGCCAGCAGCCGTTCTAATGAAAAACTGTTTTTT. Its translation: CASSRSNEKLFF.

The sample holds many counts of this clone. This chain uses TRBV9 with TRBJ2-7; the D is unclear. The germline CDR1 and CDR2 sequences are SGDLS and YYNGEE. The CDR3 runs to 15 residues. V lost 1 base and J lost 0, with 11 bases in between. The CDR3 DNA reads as TGTGCCAGCAGCGTATCCCCAATGAGCTCCTACGAGCAGTACTTC. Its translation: CASSVSPMSSYEQYF.

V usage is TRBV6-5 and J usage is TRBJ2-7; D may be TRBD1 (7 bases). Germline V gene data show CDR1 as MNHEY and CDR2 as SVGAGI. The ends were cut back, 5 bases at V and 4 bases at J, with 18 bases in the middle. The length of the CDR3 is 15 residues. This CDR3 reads CASSTGDRMGYEQYF. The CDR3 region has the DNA TGTGCCAGCAGTACGGGGGACAGAATGGGGTACGAGCAGTACTTC.

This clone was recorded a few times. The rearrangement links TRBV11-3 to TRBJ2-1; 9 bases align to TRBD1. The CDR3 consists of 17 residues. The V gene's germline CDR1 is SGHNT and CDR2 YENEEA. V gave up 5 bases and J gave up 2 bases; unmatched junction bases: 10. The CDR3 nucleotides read TGTGCCAGCAGCCGTCTGTCCGGGACAGGGCCCTACAATGAGCAGTTCTTC. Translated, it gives CASSRLSGTGPYNEQFF.

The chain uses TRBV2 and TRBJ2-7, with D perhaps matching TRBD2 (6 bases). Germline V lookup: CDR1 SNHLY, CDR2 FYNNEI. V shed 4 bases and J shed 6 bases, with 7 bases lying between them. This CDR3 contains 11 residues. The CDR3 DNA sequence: TGTGCCAGCAGTGTGGGACTCGAGCAGTACTTC. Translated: CASSVGLEQYF.

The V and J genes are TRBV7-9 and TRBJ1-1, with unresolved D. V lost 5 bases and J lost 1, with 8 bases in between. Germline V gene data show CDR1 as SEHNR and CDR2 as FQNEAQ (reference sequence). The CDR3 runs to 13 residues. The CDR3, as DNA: TGTGCCAGCAGCCGAGAACAGAACACTGAAGCTTTCTTT. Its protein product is CASSREQNTEAFF.

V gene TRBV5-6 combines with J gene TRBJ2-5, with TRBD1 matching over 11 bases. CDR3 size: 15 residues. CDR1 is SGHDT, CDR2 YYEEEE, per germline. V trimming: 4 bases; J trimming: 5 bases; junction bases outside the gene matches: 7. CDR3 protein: CASSIRTGGFETQYF. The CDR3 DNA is TGTGCCAGCAGCATTCGGACAGGGGGCTTTGAGACCCAGTACTTC.

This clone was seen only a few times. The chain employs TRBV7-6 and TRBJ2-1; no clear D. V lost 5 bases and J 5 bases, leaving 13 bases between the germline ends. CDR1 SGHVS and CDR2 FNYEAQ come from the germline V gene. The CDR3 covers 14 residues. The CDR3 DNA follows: TGTGCCAGCAGCCGACTTATCGAGGACAATGAGCAGTTCTTC. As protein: CASSRLIEDNEQFF.

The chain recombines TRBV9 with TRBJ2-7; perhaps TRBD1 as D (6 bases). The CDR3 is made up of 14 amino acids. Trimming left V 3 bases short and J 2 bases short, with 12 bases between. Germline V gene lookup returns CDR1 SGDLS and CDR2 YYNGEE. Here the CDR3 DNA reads TGTGCCAGCAGCGGTGCAGGGGTACCCTACGAGCAGTACTTC. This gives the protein CASSGAGVPYEQYF.

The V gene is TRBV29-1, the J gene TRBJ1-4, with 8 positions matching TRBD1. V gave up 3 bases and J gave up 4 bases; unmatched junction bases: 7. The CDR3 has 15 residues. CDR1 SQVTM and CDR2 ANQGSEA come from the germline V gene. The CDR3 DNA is TGCAGCGTTGAGACCGGGACAGGAGGTAATGAAAAACTGTTTTTT. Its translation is CSVETGTGGNEKLFF.

CDR3 residues: CASRGTGANQETQYF. CDR3 DNA sequence: TGTGCCAGCAGGGGGACAGGGGCCAACCAAGAGACCCAGTACTTC. This chain links TRBV6-1 with TRBJ2-5; 10 nucleotides align to TRBD1. This CDR3 has 15 residues. Germline trimming cut 6 bases from V and 0 bases from J; bases unmatched to any gene: 4. Looked up from germline, CDR1 is MNHNS and CDR2 is SASEGT.

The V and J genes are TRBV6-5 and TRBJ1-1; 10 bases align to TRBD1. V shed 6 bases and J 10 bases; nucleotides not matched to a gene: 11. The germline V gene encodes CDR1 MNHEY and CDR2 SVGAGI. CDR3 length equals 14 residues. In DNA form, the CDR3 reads TGTGCCAGCAGCACCCTTGTGGGACAGGGGTTAGCTTTCTTT. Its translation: CASSTLVGQGLAFF.

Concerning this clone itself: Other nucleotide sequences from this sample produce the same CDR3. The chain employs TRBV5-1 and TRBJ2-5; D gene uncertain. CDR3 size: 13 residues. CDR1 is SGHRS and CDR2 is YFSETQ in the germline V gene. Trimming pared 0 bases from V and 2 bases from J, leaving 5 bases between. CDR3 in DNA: TGCGCCAGCAGCTTGGGTCAACAAGAGACCCAGTACTTC. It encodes CASSLGQQETQYF.

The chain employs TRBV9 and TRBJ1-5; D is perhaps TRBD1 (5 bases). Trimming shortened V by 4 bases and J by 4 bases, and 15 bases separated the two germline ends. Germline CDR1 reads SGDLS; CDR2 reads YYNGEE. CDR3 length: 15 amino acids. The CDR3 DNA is TGTGCCAGCAGCAGGGACGAGGGGTTGAATCAGCCCCAGCATTTT. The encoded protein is CASSRDEGLNQPQHF.

The CDR3 region has the DNA TGTGCCAGCAGACTCGCCGGGACTTTTGATACGCAGTATTTT. The encoded protein is CASRLAGTFDTQYF. This chain joins TRBV6-1 and TRBJ2-3, with TRBD2 as a possible D gene (6 bases). The V and J ends lost 6 bases and 6 bases respectively, with 16 bases between them. Per germline, CDR1 MNHNS and CDR2 SASEGT. The CDR3 totals 14 residues.

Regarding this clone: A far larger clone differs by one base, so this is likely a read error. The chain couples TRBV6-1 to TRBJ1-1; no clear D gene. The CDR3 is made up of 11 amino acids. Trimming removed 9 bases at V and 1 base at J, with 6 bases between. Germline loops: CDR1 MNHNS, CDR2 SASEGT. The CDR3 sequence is CASQRNTEAFF. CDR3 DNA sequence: TGTGCCAGTCAGAGGAACACTGAAGCTTTCTTT.

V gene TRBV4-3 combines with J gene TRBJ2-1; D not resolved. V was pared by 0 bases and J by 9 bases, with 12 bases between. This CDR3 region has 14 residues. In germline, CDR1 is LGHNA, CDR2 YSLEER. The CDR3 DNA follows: TGCGCCAGCAGCCAAGAATTAACTCTTTCTGAGCAGTTCTTC. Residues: CASSQELTLSEQFF.

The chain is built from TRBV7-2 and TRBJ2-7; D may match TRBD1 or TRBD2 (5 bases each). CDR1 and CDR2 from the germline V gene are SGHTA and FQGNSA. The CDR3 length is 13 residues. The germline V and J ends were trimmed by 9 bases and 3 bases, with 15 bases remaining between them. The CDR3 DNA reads TGTGCCAGTGCCCCGGGACGGCTCTACGAGCAGTACTTC. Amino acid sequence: CASAPGRLYEQYF.

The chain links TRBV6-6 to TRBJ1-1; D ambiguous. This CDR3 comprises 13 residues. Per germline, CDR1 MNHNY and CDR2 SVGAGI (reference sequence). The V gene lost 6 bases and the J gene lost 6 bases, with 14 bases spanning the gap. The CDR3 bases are TGTGCCAGCAGGGACCCCACTAGGTCTGAAGCTTTCTTT. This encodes CASRDPTRSEAFF.

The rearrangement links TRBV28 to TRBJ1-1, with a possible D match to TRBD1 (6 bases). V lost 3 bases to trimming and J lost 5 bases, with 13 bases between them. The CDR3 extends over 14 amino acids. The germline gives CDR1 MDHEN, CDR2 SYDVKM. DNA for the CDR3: TGTGCCAGCAGTTTCCCGGGGGCAAGGACTGAAGCTTTCTTT. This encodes CASSFPGARTEAFF.

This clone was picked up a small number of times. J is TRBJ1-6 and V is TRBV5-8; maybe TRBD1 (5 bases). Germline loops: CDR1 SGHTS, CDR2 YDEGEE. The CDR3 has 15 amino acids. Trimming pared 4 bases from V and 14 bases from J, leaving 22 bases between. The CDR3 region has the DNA TGTGCCAGCAGCCCGATGCTCCCGGGACGGGTAACCCTCCACTTT. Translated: CASSPMLPGRVTLHF.

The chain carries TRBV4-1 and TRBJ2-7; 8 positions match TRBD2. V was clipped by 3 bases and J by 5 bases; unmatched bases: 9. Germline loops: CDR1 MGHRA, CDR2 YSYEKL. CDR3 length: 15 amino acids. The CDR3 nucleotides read TGCGCCAGCAGCCACCCGGGACTAGGAGTCGACGAGCAGTACTTC. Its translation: CASSHPGLGVDEQYF.